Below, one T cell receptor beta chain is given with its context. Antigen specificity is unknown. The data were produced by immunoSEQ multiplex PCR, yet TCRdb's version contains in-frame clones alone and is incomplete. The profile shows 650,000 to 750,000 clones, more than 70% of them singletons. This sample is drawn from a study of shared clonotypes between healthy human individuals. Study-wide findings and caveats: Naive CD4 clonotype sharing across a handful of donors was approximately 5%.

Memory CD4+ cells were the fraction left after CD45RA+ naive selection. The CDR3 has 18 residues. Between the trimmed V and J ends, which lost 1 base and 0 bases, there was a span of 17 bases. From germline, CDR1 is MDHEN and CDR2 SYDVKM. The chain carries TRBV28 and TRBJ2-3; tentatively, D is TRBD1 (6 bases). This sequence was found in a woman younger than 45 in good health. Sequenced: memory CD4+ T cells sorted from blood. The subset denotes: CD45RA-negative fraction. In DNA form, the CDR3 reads TGTGCCAGCAGTTTATCAGCGTTAGGGGGTAGTAGCACAGATACGCAGTATTTT. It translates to CASSLSALGGSSTDTQYF.